This T cell receptor beta chain stems from a study of blood T cell repertoires in COVID-19. Germline V gene data show CDR1 as SGHTA and CDR2 as FQGNSA. V was trimmed by 5 bases and J by 2 bases, leaving 10 bases between them. The CDR3 spans 14 residues. The table came from immunoSEQ multiplex PCR; TCRdb's copy has only in-frame clones and leaves some out. The sample has under 450,000 clones, approximately 91% seen once. The chain uses TRBV7-2 and TRBJ1-5; D is undetermined. Sequenced input: peripheral blood. The TCR was taken from a middle-aged woman with COVID-19, enrolled during active disease. DNA for the CDR3: TGTGCCAGCAGCCCCGGGTTGGGCAATCAGCCCCAGCATTTT. It codes for CASSPGLGNQPQHF.